The 20 T cell receptor beta chains below were found in one sample sequenced in a study of blood T cell repertoires in COVID-19 (dated by TCRdb to the early 2020s). Libraries were constructed by the immunoSEQ multiplex PCR assay. The immuneACCESS repertoire file appears here via TCRdb, limited to in-frame rearrangements. These files lack a portion of the clones; in checked studies, under half of the deficit traces to unresolved V genes, and the cause of the others is not known. Here the sample has fewer than 500,000 clones; 70% to 90% occur a single time. 1.3% of the sample is in the top ten clones. Sequenced input: PBMCs or T cells enriched from blood (not recorded which). The receptors here all came from a man aged 30 to 39 who had recovered from COVID-19.

This sequence joins TRBV16 and TRBJ1-2; D possibly corresponds to TRBD1 (5 bases). V was clipped by 4 bases and J by 3 bases, with 12 bases between them. Germline lookup yields CDR1 KGHSY and CDR2 FQNENV. CDR3 length: 14 amino acids. CDR3 in amino acids: CASSRQGVDYGYTF. The CDR3, as DNA: TGTGCCAGCAGCCGTCAAGGGGTGGACTATGGCTACACCTTC. Supplemented by reference TRBV16 and TRBJ1-2, the full variable domain reads GEEVAQTPKHLVRGEGQKAKLYCAPIKGHSYVFWYQQVLKNEFKFLISFQNENVFDETGMPKERFSAKCLPNSPCSLEIQATKLEDSAVYFCASSRQGVDYGYTFGSGTRLTVV.

This rearrangement joins TRBV7-7 to TRBJ2-7; TRBD1 aligns across 9 bases. This CDR3 has 13 amino acids. The trim removed 4 bases at V and 6 bases at J, leaving 4 bases unmatched. The germline V gene has CDR1 SSHAT and CDR2 FNYEAQ (reference sequence). Written as DNA, the CDR3 is TGTGCCAGCAGCTCCGGGACAGGGCCCGAGCAGTACTTC. Translating gives CASSSGTGPEQYF.

The genes are TRBV7-9 and TRBJ1-5; 10 nucleotides align to TRBD1. The ends lost 3 bases at V and 7 bases at J; junction bases unmatched: 6. Looked up from germline, CDR1 is SEHNR and CDR2 is FQNEAQ (reference sequence). This CDR3 contains 15 residues. CDR3 nucleotide sequence: TGTGCCAGCAGCTTTGGGGGGACAGGGGACCAGCCCCAGCATTTT. It specifies CASSFGGTGDQPQHF.

This chain connects TRBV5-1 to TRBJ1-4; 9 bases match TRBD1. V was pared by 3 bases and J by 8 bases, with 8 bases of the junction left unmatched. There are 15 residues in the CDR3. The V gene's germline CDR1 is SGHRS and CDR2 YFSETQ. The CDR3 loop reads CASSWTGQGKEKLFF. CDR3 coding DNA: TGCGCCAGCAGCTGGACCGGACAGGGGAAGGAAAAACTGTTTTTT.

V and J are TRBV7-9 and TRBJ1-4; D unclear. The ends were cut back, 1 base at V and 8 bases at J, with 14 bases in the middle. CDR1 SEHNR and CDR2 FQNEAQ come from the germline V gene (reference sequence). The CDR3 is made up of 15 amino acids. The CDR3, as DNA: TGTGCCAGCAGCTTAGAATCGGGGTTCGGCGAAAAACTGTTTTTT. Translation gives CASSLESGFGEKLFF.

The chain employs TRBV3-1 (or the pseudogene TRBV3-2) and TRBJ1-1; 9 positions match TRBD1. Per germline, CDR1 LGHDT and CDR2 YNNKEL (reference sequence). This CDR3 has 20 amino acids. The V and J ends lost 1 base and 3 bases, in that order; junction bases with no gene match: 18. The CDR3 is CASSQGRTGDASQGYTEAFF. CDR3 sequence (DNA): TGTGCCAGCAGCCAAGGTCGGACAGGGGATGCTTCCCAAGGTTACACTGAAGCTTTCTTT.

This chain links TRBV14 with TRBJ1-5; D not resolved. Germline V gives CDR1 SGHDN, CDR2 FVKESK. The CDR3 runs to 14 residues. Trimming stripped 5 bases from V and 7 bases from J, with 15 bases between. DNA of the CDR3: TGTGCCAGCAGCTTGACGGGTAATGGACAGCCCCAGCATTTT. Residues: CASSLTGNGQPQHF.

This clone came up once. The chain couples TRBV25-1 to TRBJ2-2; TRBD2 aligns across 11 bases. Germline V lookup: CDR1 MGHDK, CDR2 SYGVNS. The CDR3 has 17 amino acids. V lost 4 bases to trimming and J lost 6 bases; unmatched junction nucleotides: 10. CDR3 in DNA: TGTGCCAGCAGTGTCATACTAGCGGGGGTTACCCCCGGGGAGCTGTTTTTT. This sequence encodes CASSVILAGVTPGELFF.

Only a few counts were recorded for this clone. V is TRBV6-5 and J is TRBJ2-2; 8 positions match TRBD2. The CDR3 is made up of 12 amino acids. Per the germline V gene, CDR1 is MNHEY and CDR2 is SVGAGI. J lost 7 bases, V lost 6 bases, and 1 base had no gene match. The DNA for the CDR3 is TGTGCCAGCAGGCTAGCGGGCGGGGAGCTGTTTTTT. Translating it yields CASRLAGGELFF.

The genes are TRBV5-1 and TRBJ2-3; TRBD1 matches at 7 bases. The CDR3 runs to 15 residues. Losses at the gene ends were 4 bases for V and 3 bases for J; bases not matched to a gene: 8. Germline V CDR1 and CDR2: SGHRS, YFSETQ. The CDR3 region is CASSIQGTGTDTQYF. Written as DNA, the CDR3 is TGCGCCAGCAGCATACAGGGGACGGGGACAGATACGCAGTATTTT.

V and J are TRBV10-1 and TRBJ2-3; a weak D match, TRBD2 (5 bases). V lost 0 bases and J lost 2, with 15 bases in between. CDR1 and CDR2 (germline): WNHNN, SYGVQD (reference sequence). The CDR3 covers 17 residues. The CDR3 sequence: CASSESERGLLTDTQYF. In DNA form, the CDR3 reads TGCGCCAGCAGTGAGTCGGAACGCGGGCTACTCACAGATACGCAGTATTTT.

V and J are TRBV30 and TRBJ1-5; 7 bases fit TRBD1. The CDR3 extends over 14 amino acids. V lost 1 base and J lost 4; bases outside the gene matches: 4. The germline V gene encodes CDR1 GTSNPN and CDR2 SVGIG (reference sequence). The CDR3 loop is CAWSEGQLNQPQHF. For the CDR3, the DNA is TGTGCCTGGAGTGAGGGACAGTTAAATCAGCCCCAGCATTTT.

The chain has TRBV18 and TRBJ1-3; a possible D gene is TRBD1 (5 bases). The V gene's germline CDR1 is KGHSH and CDR2 LQKENI. The CDR3 sequence is 16 residues long. Trimming shortened V by 0 bases and J by 1 base, and 10 bases separated the two germline ends. CDR3 residues: CASSPPRGASGNTIYF. The CDR3 DNA reads as TGTGCCAGCTCACCACCGCGCGGGGCGTCTGGAAACACCATATATTTT.

This chain links TRBV19 with TRBJ1-2; TRBD1 aligns across 8 bases. After removal of 3 bases from V and 5 bases from J, the junction contained 8 bases not matched to a gene. This CDR3 has 15 amino acids. Germline V gives CDR1 LNHDA, CDR2 SQIVND (reference sequence). The CDR3 loop is CASSIWAGGEYGYTF. The CDR3, as DNA: TGTGCCAGTAGTATCTGGGCAGGGGGCGAGTATGGCTACACCTTC.

CDR3 sequence reads: CASSPGQGARTGELFF. CDR3 bases: TGCGCCAGCAGTCCAGGACAGGGGGCGCGCACCGGGGAGCTGTTTTTT. This chain connects TRBV10-2 to TRBJ2-2, with 11 bases aligning to TRBD1. In germline, CDR1 is WSHSY, CDR2 SAAADI. The CDR3 covers 16 residues. V lost 5 bases to trimming and J lost 4 bases; unmatched junction nucleotides: 6.

The V call is TRBV7-2, the J call TRBJ1-1; a weak D match, TRBD1 (5 bases). Germline V CDR1 and CDR2: SGHTA, FQGNSA. CDR3 length: 11 amino acids. V was trimmed by 5 bases and J by 11 bases, leaving 12 bases between them. In DNA form, the CDR3 reads TGTGCCAGCAGCAGGGGAAGGGGCGCTTTCTTT. Translating gives CASSRGRGAFF.

V is TRBV30 and J is TRBJ2-1; TRBD1 matches 8 bases. Germline V gene data show CDR1 as GTSNPN and CDR2 as SVGIG (reference sequence). With 4 bases clipped from V and 7 bases from J, the junction kept 12 bases outside the gene matches. CDR3 length equals 15 residues. This CDR3 reads CAWTIQGGPRNEQFF. CDR3 coding DNA: TGTGCCTGGACTATACAGGGGGGCCCAAGGAATGAGCAGTTCTTC.

This chain uses TRBV20-1 with TRBJ2-7; 7 bases are a match to TRBD2. V lost 3 bases, J lost 6 bases, and 2 bases stayed unmatched. The CDR3 totals 11 residues. CDR1 is DFQATT, CDR2 SNEGSKA, per germline (reference sequence). The CDR3 loop is CSARGGSEQYF. For the CDR3, the DNA is TGCAGTGCTAGGGGGGGGAGCGAGCAGTACTTC.

This clone was detected once. The chain has TRBV7-6 and TRBJ2-3; 8 bases are shared with TRBD2. This CDR3 is 16 amino acids long. Germline V gene lookup returns CDR1 SGHVS and CDR2 FNYEAQ. Unmatched junction bases numbered 10, after V lost 4 bases and J lost 4 bases. CDR3 DNA sequence: TGTGCCAGCAGCTCGAACGGGCGGGGGGCCCCAGATACGCAGTATTTT. Amino acids: CASSSNGRGAPDTQYF.

The rearrangement uses TRBV5-1 and TRBJ1-6, with D tentatively TRBD1 (6 bases). Germline V lookup: CDR1 SGHRS, CDR2 YFSETQ. The CDR3 contains 15 residues. V was cut by 4 bases and J by 0 bases, with 8 bases left in between. The CDR3 protein is CASSMDSSYNSPLHF. As DNA, the CDR3 is TGCGCCAGCAGCATGGACAGCTCCTATAATTCACCCCTCCACTTT.